Listed below are T cell receptor beta chains from one sample, sequenced in a study of T cells in Graves' hyperthyroidism and ophthalmopathy. TCRdb analysed the multiplex PCR reads with MiXCR anew, one entry per CDR3 protein. The sample carries fewer than 350,000 distinct CDR3 sequences, approximately 19% recorded once. The sample was blood. These receptors were collected from a man aged 50 to 59 with Graves' ophthalmopathy. Both conserved end residues are trimmed from each CDR3. The D gene is left open where the match is weak.

V gene: TRBV5-1
D gene: -
CDR3 protein: ASSLTQGKETQY

V gene: TRBV6-1
D gene: TRBD1
CDR3 protein: ASDVQGGPYEQY

V gene: TRBV20-1
D gene: TRBD2
CDR3 protein: SAAPSGLAGGYEQY

V gene: TRBV7-2
D gene: -
CDR3 protein: ASSSWTGYGYT

V gene: TRBV20-1
D gene: -
CDR3 protein: SAVGSAPNYGYT

V gene: TRBV3-1
D gene: TRBD1
CDR3 protein: ASSQGDRVGYT

V gene: TRBV20-1
D gene: -
CDR3 protein: SARGRYNEQF

V gene: TRBV24-1
D gene: -
CDR3 protein: ATSDFQGEGTDTQY

V gene: TRBV28
D gene: -
CDR3 protein: ASSFGTQETQY

V gene: TRBV9
D gene: TRBD2
CDR3 protein: ASSARGRSTEQY

V gene: TRBV12-3/TRBV12-4
D gene: TRBD2
CDR3 protein: ASSSPGLAPDNEQF

V gene: TRBV11-2
D gene: -
CDR3 protein: ASSFSRLGETQY

V gene: TRBV6-9
D gene: TRBD2
CDR3 protein: ASSYSGLDHDEQF

V gene: TRBV11-1
D gene: -
CDR3 protein: ASSRPASSYNEQF

V gene: TRBV6-2/TRBV6-3
D gene: TRBD2
CDR3 protein: ASEAGTTDTQY

V gene: TRBV28
D gene: -
CDR3 protein: ASSSSGVGYEQY

V gene: TRBV7-9
D gene: TRBD2
CDR3 protein: ASSSAAGLGRSGEQY

V gene: TRBV6-5
D gene: -
CDR3 protein: ASSYSGVGTPSEQY

V gene: TRBV24-1
D gene: TRBD2
CDR3 protein: ATSDQRLAGDNEQF

V gene: TRBV5-1
D gene: -
CDR3 protein: ASKLTGTDTQY

V gene: TRBV4-1
D gene: TRBD2
CDR3 protein: ASSQDRQAGPPGDTQY

V gene: TRBV2
D gene: TRBD2
CDR3 protein: ASSASRSSLRETGEQY

V gene: TRBV7-2
D gene: TRBD2
CDR3 protein: ASSLLAASSYNEQF

V gene: TRBV6-1
D gene: -
CDR3 protein: ASSGQRLVGETQY

V gene: TRBV28
D gene: TRBD2
CDR3 protein: ASSVPGTSGSYEQY

V gene: TRBV9
D gene: -
CDR3 protein: ASSVGGGVGNEQF